These T cell receptor beta chains were read from a single sample in a study of human T cells and chemical hapten exposure. MiXCR was run by TCRdb on the RACE reads, yielding one entry per CDR3 protein. This table has about 84,000 distinct CDR3 sequences, 9.5% to 14% appearing once. The input for sequencing was whole blood, taken in connection with sensitization to the hapten diphenylcyclopropenone (DPC). These TCRs come from a woman between 50 and 59 years old with alopecia areata. Some clones in this sample may be carry-over from other donors' samples. Each CDR3 is given with its conserved first and last residue. Each record gives: J gene, V gene, D gene, clone size, CDR3 DNA, CDR3 protein. D genes are given only for firm matches. Expanded clones are given a class, and other clones once, few, many or no size at all.

J gene: TRBJ1-4; V gene: TRBV18; D gene: .; clone size: few; CDR3 DNA: TGTGCCAGCTCACTCGGTACTAATGAAAAACTGTTTTTT; CDR3 protein: CASSLGTNEKLFF
J gene: TRBJ1-3; V gene: TRBV4-2; D gene: .; clone size: .; CDR3 DNA: TGTGCCAGCAGCCCCAGCCTGGGGGACGGTGGAAACACCATATATTTT; CDR3 protein: CASSPSLGDGGNTIYF
J gene: TRBJ2-3; V gene: TRBV2; D gene: TRBD2; clone size: few; CDR3 DNA: TGTGCCAGCGTAGCGGGTGGAGTTAGCACAGATACGCAGTATTTT; CDR3 protein: CASVAGGVSTDTQYF
J gene: TRBJ2-1; V gene: TRBV7-7; D gene: TRBD2; clone size: many; CDR3 DNA: TGTGCTAGCAGCTCTAGACTAGCGGGAGCCAATGAGCAGTTCTTC; CDR3 protein: CASSSRLAGANEQFF
J gene: TRBJ2-5; V gene: TRBV7-9; D gene: TRBD2; clone size: many; CDR3 DNA: TGTGCCAGCAGCTTATTGGCGGGGGAAGAGACCCAGTACTTC; CDR3 protein: CASSLLAGEETQYF
J gene: TRBJ2-4; V gene: TRBV5-1; D gene: TRBD1; clone size: few; CDR3 DNA: TGCGCCAGCAGCTCCCGGACAGGGGAGGGAAACATTCAGTACTTC; CDR3 protein: CASSSRTGEGNIQYF
J gene: TRBJ1-2; V gene: TRBV2; D gene: .; clone size: few; CDR3 DNA: TGTGCCACGAACCTGTTCTATGGCTACACCTTC; CDR3 protein: CATNLFYGYTF
J gene: TRBJ2-7; V gene: TRBV19; D gene: .; clone size: .; CDR3 DNA: TGTGCCAGTAGTGATCCCCTCTTGGGCGCCCCAACGGGCCACGAGCAGTACTTC; CDR3 protein: CASSDPLLGAPTGHEQYF
J gene: TRBJ2-1; V gene: TRBV18; D gene: .; clone size: many; CDR3 DNA: TGTGCCAGCTCACCACCCCGGGAGCGGAGCTCCTACAATGAGCAGTTCTTC; CDR3 protein: CASSPPRERSSYNEQFF
J gene: TRBJ2-3; V gene: TRBV18; D gene: .; clone size: many; CDR3 DNA: TGTGCCAGCTCACCACCGTCCCTACCTCTCGAGTATTTT; CDR3 protein: CASSPPSLPLEYF
J gene: TRBJ2-7; V gene: TRBV27; D gene: .; clone size: .; CDR3 DNA: TGTGCCAGCACCCCTGGATTCGGGTTGCCCTACGAGCAGTACTTC; CDR3 protein: CASTPGFGLPYEQYF
J gene: TRBJ2-7; V gene: TRBV6-2/TRBV6-3; D gene: .; clone size: few; CDR3 DNA: TGTGCCAGCAGTTACCAGGGATGGGAGCAGTACTTC; CDR3 protein: CASSYQGWEQYF
J gene: TRBJ2-1; V gene: TRBV20-1; D gene: TRBD2; clone size: many; CDR3 DNA: TGCAGTGCCCAAATAGCGGGAGACGGTGAGCAGTTCTTC; CDR3 protein: CSAQIAGDGEQFF
J gene: TRBJ1-1; V gene: TRBV7-3; D gene: .; clone size: .; CDR3 DNA: TGTGCCAGCAGATTGGACGGTAAGAATGAAGCTTTCTTT; CDR3 protein: CASRLDGKNEAFF
J gene: TRBJ2-5; V gene: TRBV3-1; D gene: TRBD2; clone size: many; CDR3 DNA: TGTGCCAGCAGCCACGATAGCGGGAGGAGAGAGACCCAGTACTTC; CDR3 protein: CASSHDSGRRETQYF
J gene: TRBJ2-1; V gene: TRBV7-9; D gene: .; clone size: few; CDR3 DNA: TGTGCCAGCAGCTTAAACGAGGCTTTAGGGCAGTTCTTC; CDR3 protein: CASSLNEALGQFF
J gene: TRBJ2-7; V gene: TRBV7-9; D gene: TRBD2; clone size: .; CDR3 DNA: TGTGCCAGCAGTCCCCGGGCCGGGACTATAGACGAGCAGTACTTC; CDR3 protein: CASSPRAGTIDEQYF
J gene: TRBJ2-7; V gene: TRBV7-9; D gene: .; clone size: many; CDR3 DNA: TGTGCCAGCAGCCCATCGGGGGCAGGGGGGTCCTACGAGCAGTACTTC; CDR3 protein: CASSPSGAGGSYEQYF
J gene: TRBJ1-5; V gene: TRBV28; D gene: .; clone size: few; CDR3 DNA: TGTGCCAGCAGAATCCCTCAGGGTGGAGGAAAGCCCCAGCATTTT; CDR3 protein: CASRIPQGGGKPQHF
J gene: TRBJ2-5; V gene: TRBV20-1; D gene: TRBD2; clone size: .; CDR3 DNA: TGCAGCCCCCCGCTAGGGGAGGGCGCAGAGACCCAGTACTTC; CDR3 protein: CSPPLGEGAETQYF
J gene: TRBJ2-3; V gene: TRBV3-1; D gene: .; clone size: .; CDR3 DNA: TGTGCCAGCAGCCAAGATCGAAACCTCCCAAGAGATACGCAGTATTTT; CDR3 protein: CASSQDRNLPRDTQYF
J gene: TRBJ2-2; V gene: TRBV7-9; D gene: .; clone size: .; CDR3 DNA: TGTGCCAGCAGCCGGACAGACGGGAGGATCGGGGAGCTGTTTTTT; CDR3 protein: CASSRTDGRIGELFF
J gene: TRBJ2-2; V gene: TRBV20-1; D gene: .; clone size: few; CDR3 DNA: TGCAGTGCTACCGGACAGTCGAACACCGGGGAGCTGTTTTTT; CDR3 protein: CSATGQSNTGELFF
J gene: TRBJ2-5; V gene: TRBV11-3; D gene: .; clone size: .; CDR3 DNA: TGTGCCAGCAGCATGTCAGGTTTGAAGACCCAGTACTTC; CDR3 protein: CASSMSGLKTQYF
J gene: TRBJ2-3; V gene: TRBV27; D gene: .; clone size: .; CDR3 DNA: TGTGCCAGCAGTTCCCGGCTCTCGCCGGATACGCAGTATTTT; CDR3 protein: CASSSRLSPDTQYF
J gene: TRBJ2-3; V gene: TRBV19; D gene: TRBD2; clone size: .; CDR3 DNA: TGTGCCAGTACTAGGACTAGCGGGAGTGGAGATACGCAGTATTTT; CDR3 protein: CASTRTSGSGDTQYF
J gene: TRBJ2-5; V gene: TRBV24-1; D gene: .; clone size: .; CDR3 DNA: TGTGCCGCCAGTGACCGCGGGTCGGACCCTCAAGAGACCCAGTACTTC; CDR3 protein: CAASDRGSDPQETQYF
J gene: TRBJ2-7; V gene: TRBV3-1; D gene: .; clone size: .; CDR3 DNA: TGTGCCAGCAGCCAAGAAGACCGACGCCCCTACGAGCAGTACTTC; CDR3 protein: CASSQEDRRPYEQYF
J gene: TRBJ1-1; V gene: TRBV4-1; D gene: .; clone size: many; CDR3 DNA: TGCGCCAGCAGCCAAGATAATTGGGGGGCGAACACTGAAGCTTTCTTT; CDR3 protein: CASSQDNWGANTEAFF
J gene: TRBJ2-3; V gene: TRBV7-2; D gene: .; clone size: few; CDR3 DNA: TGTGCCAGCAGCCAAAGGACTTCCGCCTGGGGCACAGATACGCAGTATTTT; CDR3 protein: CASSQRTSAWGTDTQYF
J gene: TRBJ2-7; V gene: TRBV11-1; D gene: TRBD2; clone size: many; CDR3 DNA: TGTGCCAGCAGCTTAGAGGGGCTAGCGGGAGCCGAGCAGTACTTC; CDR3 protein: CASSLEGLAGAEQYF
J gene: TRBJ1-6; V gene: TRBV6-5; D gene: .; clone size: many; CDR3 DNA: TGTGCCAGCAGCAGGACTGGGGCACCCCTCCACTTT; CDR3 protein: CASSRTGAPLHF
J gene: TRBJ2-2; V gene: TRBV5-1; D gene: .; clone size: many; CDR3 DNA: TGCGCCAGCAGCCTAGAACTAGAGAACACCGGGGAGCTGTTTTTT; CDR3 protein: CASSLELENTGELFF
J gene: TRBJ2-7; V gene: TRBV18; D gene: TRBD2; clone size: many; CDR3 DNA: TGTGCCAGCTCCCTCCTCGGGAGGGCGGGATACGAGCAGTACTTC; CDR3 protein: CASSLLGRAGYEQYF
J gene: TRBJ2-6; V gene: TRBV29-1; D gene: TRBD1; clone size: many; CDR3 DNA: TGCAGCGTTGTCGACAGGGTGAGCTCTGGGGCCAACGTCCTGACTTTC; CDR3 protein: CSVVDRVSSGANVLTF
J gene: TRBJ2-1; V gene: TRBV20-1; D gene: TRBD2; clone size: .; CDR3 DNA: TGCAGTGCTAGAGACCCCACTAGCGGGTCCTACAATGAGCAGTTCTTC; CDR3 protein: CSARDPTSGSYNEQFF
J gene: TRBJ2-3; V gene: TRBV29-1; D gene: .; clone size: many; CDR3 DNA: TGCAGCGTTGCCAAAGAGGGGCCCTCAGATACGCAGTATTTT; CDR3 protein: CSVAKEGPSDTQYF